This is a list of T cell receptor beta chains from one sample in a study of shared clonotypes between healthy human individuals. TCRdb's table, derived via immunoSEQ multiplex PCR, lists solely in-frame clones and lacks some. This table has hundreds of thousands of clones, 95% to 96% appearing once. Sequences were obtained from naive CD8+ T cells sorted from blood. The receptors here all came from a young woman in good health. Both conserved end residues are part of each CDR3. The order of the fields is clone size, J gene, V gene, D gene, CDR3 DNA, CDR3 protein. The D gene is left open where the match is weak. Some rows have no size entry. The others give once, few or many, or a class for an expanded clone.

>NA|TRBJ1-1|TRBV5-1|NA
TGCGCCAGCAGCTTTGGGAGAGGGAACACTGAAGCTTTCTTT
CASSFGRGNTEAFF
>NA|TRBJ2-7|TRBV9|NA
TGTGCCAGCAGCGTAGGGCTAGCGAGTACCTACGAGCAGTACTTC
CASSVGLASTYEQYF
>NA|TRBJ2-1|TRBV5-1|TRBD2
TGCGCCAGCAGCTTTCTTAGCGGGGGCTCCTACAATGAGCAGTTCTTC
CASSFLSGGSYNEQFF
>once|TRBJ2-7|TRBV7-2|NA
TGTGCCAGCAGCCAGGGGGGACTAGTTGATACGCAGTACTTC
CASSQGGLVDTQYF
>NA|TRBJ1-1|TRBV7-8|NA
TGTGCCAGCAGCTGGACATCCGTTAACACTGAAGCTTTCTTT
CASSWTSVNTEAFF
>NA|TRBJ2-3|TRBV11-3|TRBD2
TGTGCCAGCAGCCTACGGACTAGCGGCACAGATACGCAGTATTTT
CASSLRTSGTDTQYF
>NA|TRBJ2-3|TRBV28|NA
TGTGCCAGCAGTTTATCGGACTACCTCACAGATACGCAGTATTTT
CASSLSDYLTDTQYF
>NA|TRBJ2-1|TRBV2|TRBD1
TGTGCCAGCAGGGCCGGGACAGGGGATTGGAATGAGCAGTTCTTC
CASRAGTGDWNEQFF
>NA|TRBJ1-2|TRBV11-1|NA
TGTGCCAGCAGCTTAAGGGAAGACAGCTATGGCTACACCTTC
CASSLREDSYGYTF
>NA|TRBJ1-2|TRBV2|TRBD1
TGTGCCAGCAGCTCGGGACAGGGAATCTATGGCTACACCTTC
CASSSGQGIYGYTF
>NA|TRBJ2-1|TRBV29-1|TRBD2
TGCAGCGTTGACGGCGGGAGGGCCGGTGAGCAGTTCTTC
CSVDGGRAGEQFF
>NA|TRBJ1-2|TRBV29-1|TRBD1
TGCAGCGTAATCCGGGACAGGGGGGATGGCTACACCTTC
CSVIRDRGDGYTF
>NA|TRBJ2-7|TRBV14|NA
TGTGCCAGCAGCCAAGGGGCTAGACCCTACGAGCAGTACTTC
CASSQGARPYEQYF
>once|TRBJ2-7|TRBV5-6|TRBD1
TGTGCCAGCAGCTCCAGGGGGACAGGGTCCCACGAGCAGTACTTC
CASSSRGTGSHEQYF
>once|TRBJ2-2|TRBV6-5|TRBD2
TGTGCCAGCAGTCGACTAGCGGAAAACACCGGGGAGCTGTTTTTT
CASSRLAENTGELFF
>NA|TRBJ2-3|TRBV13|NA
TGTGCCAGCAGCCCGGAGGACACAGATACGCAGTATTTT
CASSPEDTDTQYF
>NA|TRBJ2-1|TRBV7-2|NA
TGTGCCAGCAGCCTTACCACACTGCGCGGGCCAGGCTACAATGAGCAGTTCTTC
CASSLTTLRGPGYNEQFF
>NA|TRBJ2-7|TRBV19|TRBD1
TGTGCCAGCGGGACGGGACAGGGCCTTTACTACGAGCAGTACTTC
CASGTGQGLYYEQYF
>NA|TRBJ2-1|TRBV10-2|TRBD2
TGCGCCAGCAGTGAGGGGGGTAGCGGGATTGATTTTGAGCAGTTCTTC
CASSEGGSGIDFEQFF
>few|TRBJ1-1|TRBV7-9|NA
TGTGCCAGCAGCTTGGGACGGGTGGCTTTCTTT
CASSLGRVAFF
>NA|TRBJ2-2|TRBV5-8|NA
TGTGCCAGCAGCTTGGAACCCCGGTACACCGGGGAGCTGTTTTTT
CASSLEPRYTGELFF
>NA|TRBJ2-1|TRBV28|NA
TGTGCCAGCAGTTTGGGGGGAGCCCTCCAAGGGCAGTTCTTC
CASSLGGALQGQFF
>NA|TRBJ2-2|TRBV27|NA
TGTGCCAGCAGTTTCGGATTCAACACCGGGGAGCTGTTTTTT
CASSFGFNTGELFF
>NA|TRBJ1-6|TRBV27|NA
TGTGCCAGTACGCGGGGTTATAATTCACCCCTCCACTTT
CASTRGYNSPLHF
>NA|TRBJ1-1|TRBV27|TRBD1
TGTGCCAGCAGTTTAGAGGGGACAGGGTACACTGAAGCTTTCTTT
CASSLEGTGYTEAFF
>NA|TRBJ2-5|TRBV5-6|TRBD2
TGTGCCAGCAGCTTGGTTGCGGGAGCTCTCGGGGAGACCCAGTACTTC
CASSLVAGALGETQYF
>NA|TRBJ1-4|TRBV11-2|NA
TGTGCCAGCAGCTTTCCGGGAAAACTGTTTTTT
CASSFPGKLFF
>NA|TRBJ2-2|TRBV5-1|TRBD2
TGCGCCAGCAGCTCCCACCTAGCGGGGAGGGAGTCCGGGGAGCTGTTTTTT
CASSSHLAGRESGELFF
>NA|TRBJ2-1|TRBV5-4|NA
TGTGCCAGCAGCTTGGATGTCAATGAGCAGTTCTTC
CASSLDVNEQFF
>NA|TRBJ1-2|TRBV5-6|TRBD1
TGTGCCAGCAGCGCAGGCAGTGGGACAGGGATTGGCTACACCTTC
CASSAGSGTGIGYTF
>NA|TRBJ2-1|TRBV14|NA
TGTGCCAGCAGCCAAGTTCCTATGCCCTCCTACAATGAGCAGTTCTTC
CASSQVPMPSYNEQFF
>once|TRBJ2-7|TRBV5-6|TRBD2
TGTGCCAGCAGCTCGGGACTAGCGGGAGGTAGCTCCTACGAGCAGTACTTC
CASSSGLAGGSSYEQYF
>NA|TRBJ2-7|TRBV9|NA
TGTGCCAGCAGCGTGGCGAGCTCCTACGAGCAGTACTTC
CASSVASSYEQYF
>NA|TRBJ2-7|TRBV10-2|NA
TGCGCCAGCAGTGAAGCAGCCAACTACGAGCAGTACTTC
CASSEAANYEQYF
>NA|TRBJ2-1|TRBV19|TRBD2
TGTGCCAGTAGTATTCATCTGGCGGGAGTAAGAGGTGAGCAGTTCTTC
CASSIHLAGVRGEQFF
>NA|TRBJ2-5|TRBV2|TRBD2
TGTGCCAGCCGCTCTGGCGCTAGCGGGCAAGAGACCCAGTACTTC
CASRSGASGQETQYF
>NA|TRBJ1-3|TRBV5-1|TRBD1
TGCGCCAGCAGCTTTACAGGGGGTAGTAGAGACACCATATATTTT
CASSFTGGSRDTIYF
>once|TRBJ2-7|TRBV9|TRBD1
TGTGCCAGCAGCGTAGACTGGGACAGGGGCCGCTACGAGCAGTACTTC
CASSVDWDRGRYEQYF
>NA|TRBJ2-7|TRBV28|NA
TGTGCCAGCAGTTCAGGAACGGGACACTCCTACTACGAGCAGTACTTC
CASSSGTGHSYYEQYF
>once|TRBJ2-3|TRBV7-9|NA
TGTGCCAGCAGCCCGGAGACTAGAGCAGATACGCAGTATTTT
CASSPETRADTQYF
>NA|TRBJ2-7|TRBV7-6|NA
TGTGCCAGCAGCTTAGCGACGGGTTCCTACGAGCAGTACTTC
CASSLATGSYEQYF
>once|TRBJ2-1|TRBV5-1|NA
TGCGCCAGCTCGCCCAGAAACTGGGGCTCCTACAATGAGCAGTTCTTC
CASSPRNWGSYNEQFF
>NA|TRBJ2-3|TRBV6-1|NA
TGTGCCAGCATTAGCGGAGCCACAGATACGCAGTATTTT
CASISGATDTQYF
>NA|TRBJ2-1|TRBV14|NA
TGTGCCAGCAGCCAAGAAAGGGGGACGGCCTCCTACAATGAGCAGTTCTTC
CASSQERGTASYNEQFF
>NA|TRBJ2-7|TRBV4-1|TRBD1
TGCGCCAGCAGCCAAGATAGTATCCAATCAGGGGGGCAGTACTTC
CASSQDSIQSGGQYF
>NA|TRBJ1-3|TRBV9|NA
TGTGCCAGCAGCGTAGACCAAGCCACTGGAGGCGGAAACACCATATATTTT
CASSVDQATGGGNTIYF
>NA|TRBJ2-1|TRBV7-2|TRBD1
TGTGCCAGCAGCTTATGGACAGGGGGCGGGTATGAGCAGTTCTTC
CASSLWTGGGYEQFF
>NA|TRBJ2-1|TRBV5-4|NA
TGTGCCAGCAGCTTGACAGCAAATGAGCAGTTCTTC
CASSLTANEQFF
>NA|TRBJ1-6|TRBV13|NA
TGTGCCAGCAGCGCGGGGACATTTTCACCCCTCCACTTT
CASSAGTFSPLHF
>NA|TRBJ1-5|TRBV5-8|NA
TGTGCCAGCAGCTTGGTCCAGCCCCAGCATTTT
CASSLVQPQHF
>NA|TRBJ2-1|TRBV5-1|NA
TGCGCCAGCAGCTTGGGGATTTGGGGGCAGTACAATGAGCAGTTCTTC
CASSLGIWGQYNEQFF
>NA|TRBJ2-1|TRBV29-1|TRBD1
TGCAGCGTCCTACAGGGGGCGGTTGATGAGCAGTTCTTC
CSVLQGAVDEQFF
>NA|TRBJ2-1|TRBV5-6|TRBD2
TGTGCCAGCAGGATAGCGGGAGGCCTCTACAATGAGCAGTTCTTC
CASRIAGGLYNEQFF
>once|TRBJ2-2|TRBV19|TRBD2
TGTGCCAGTAGAACGGGACTAGCGGGAAGGCGGAACACCGGGGAGCTGTTTTTT
CASRTGLAGRRNTGELFF